This T cell receptor (beta chain) was sequenced in a study of control samples from healthy donors and cancer patients (TCRdb year 2020). Library preparation employed the immunoSEQ multiplex PCR assay. Imported from immuneACCESS, the table was reduced by TCRdb to in-frame sequences with V and J called. These copies leave out some clones; in studies compared against another copy, an unresolved V gene accounts for under half, and the cause of the remainder is not known. This sample gives roughly 120,000 clones in total; roughly nine tenths of them show up just once. Approximately 1% of the sample goes to the ten largest clones. A note on this clone: The antigen this receptor binds is unknown. Base qualities were left out, and no much larger clone turns up one base away.

Input material: PBMCs. The TCR sequence derives from a woman between 45 and 65 years old with colorectal cancer.

The DNA sequence is TGTGCCAGCCTGACACCTAGCACAGATACGCAGTATTTT. Its coded protein is CASLTPSTDTQYF. The chain employs TRBV6-5 and TRBJ2-3; the D gene cannot be resolved reliably. CDR1 and CDR2, looked up from the germline V gene, are MNHEY and SVGAGI. V loses 8 bases of germline sequence and J loses 0 bases, and the interval between the two ends is 9 bases. From the cysteine through the phenylalanine, the CDR3 covers 13 amino acids. Just CDR3 DNA is preserved here, 39 bases in frame from base 1.